These 30 T cell receptor beta chains were all obtained from the same sample, sequenced in a study of technical replicates of blood from several donors. Sequencing was performed with immunoSEQ multiplex PCR; in TCRdb, only in-frame clones are kept and a portion is missing. The data show roughly 80,000 clones, roughly 91% seen once. Sequencing was performed on T cells isolated from PBMCs. The receptors were sampled from a human donor in good health.

The chain combines TRBV7-2 with TRBJ2-4; D gene uncertain. V shed 1 base and J shed 0 bases, with 10 bases lying between them. CDR1 is SGHTA, CDR2 FQGNSA, per germline. This CDR3 is 16 amino acids long. The CDR3 loop reads CASSLEPRLAKNIQYF. The CDR3 DNA sequence: TGTGCCAGCAGCTTAGAACCGAGACTAGCCAAAAACATTCAGTACTTC.

In its sample, this clone was seen once. The V call is TRBV9, the J call TRBJ1-1, with a weak D call TRBD1 (5 bases). Germline CDR1 and CDR2: SGDLS and YYNGEE. V was trimmed by 1 base and J by 4 bases, leaving 8 bases between them. This CDR3 has 13 residues. The DNA for the CDR3 is TGTGCCAGCAGCGTACAAAGGGGCACTGAAGCTTTCTTT. Translated: CASSVQRGTEAFF.

In its sample, this clone was seen once. This chain uses TRBV5-4 with TRBJ1-2, with D possibly matching TRBD1 (6 bases). Germline assignment: CDR1 SGHNT and CDR2 YYREEE (reference sequence). The CDR3 loop spans 15 amino acids. Trimming pared 6 bases from V and 4 bases from J, leaving 19 bases between. The CDR3 region has the DNA TGTGCCAGCACCAAACCGGGGGGCGCCGGCTATGGCTACACCTTC. Its protein product is CASTKPGGAGYGYTF. The full variable domain, rest sourced from reference TRBV5-4 and TRBJ1-2, is ETGVTQSPTHLIKTRGQQVTLRCSSQSGHNTVSWYQQALGQGPQFIFQYYREEENGRGNFPPRFSGLQFPNYSSELNVNALELDDSALYLCASTKPGGAGYGYTFGSGTRLTVV.

CDR3 DNA: TGTGCCAGCAGGATTGTAGGGGGCTCTGGAAACACCATATATTTT. Encoded protein: CASRIVGGSGNTIYF. V usage is TRBV6-5 and J usage is TRBJ1-3; a weak D match, TRBD1 (6 bases). Per the germline V gene, CDR1 is MNHEY and CDR2 is SVGAGI. The length of the CDR3 is 15 residues. The germline V and J ends were trimmed by 6 bases and 0 bases, with 12 bases remaining between them.

Concerning this clone itself: At one end, the junction sequence differs from germline, possibly due to a read error. The chain has TRBV7-7 and TRBJ1-5; tentatively, D is TRBD1 (6 bases). Germline lookup yields CDR1 SSHAT and CDR2 FNYEAQ (reference sequence). CDR3 size: 17 residues. CDR3 in amino acids: CASSLGLGGGRGQPQHF. CDR3 DNA: TGTGCTAGCAGCTTAGGTTTGGGCGGGGGGCGCGGGCAGCCCCAGCATTTT.

V and J are TRBV27 and TRBJ1-1; possibly TRBD1 for D (6 bases). CDR1 is MNHEY, CDR2 SMNVEV, per germline (reference sequence). The CDR3 is 14 amino acids. The ends were cut back, 4 bases at V and 2 bases at J, with 11 bases in the middle. The CDR3: CASSWSRGNTEAFF. The CDR3 DNA sequence: TGTGCCAGCAGTTGGTCCAGGGGCAACACTGAAGCTTTCTTT.

The rearrangement joins TRBV2 to TRBJ2-5, with a weak D call TRBD1 (6 bases). This CDR3 contains 14 residues. The germline V and J ends were trimmed by 3 bases and 7 bases, with 15 bases remaining between them. In germline, CDR1 is SNHLY, CDR2 FYNNEI. CDR3 in amino acids: CASSEYYRVATQYF. As DNA, the CDR3 is TGTGCCAGCAGTGAGTACTACAGGGTTGCGACCCAGTACTTC.

CDR3 in DNA: TGTGCCAGCAGAACAGGTCTGCCCTTCCTAGGGGCTTTCTTT. It yields the protein CASRTGLPFLGAFF. This chain connects TRBV9 to TRBJ1-1; D perhaps matches TRBD1 (5 bases). The germline CDR1 and CDR2 sequences are SGDLS and YYNGEE. The CDR3 has 14 residues. V gave up 5 bases and J gave up 11 bases, with 22 bases separating them.

This chain connects TRBV6-6 to TRBJ2-7, with D possibly being TRBD1 (6 bases). This CDR3 is 14 amino acids long. Germline V gene sequence: CDR1 MNHNY, CDR2 SVGAGI (reference sequence). The V end lost 0 bases, the J end lost 3 bases, and 9 bases lay between the germline ends. DNA of the CDR3: TGTGCCAGCAGTTACTCGAGGACAGACTACGAGCAGTACTTC. The encoded protein is CASSYSRTDYEQYF.

The chain uses TRBV19 and TRBJ1-4; D gene uncertain. CDR3 size: 15 residues. Germline V gene sequence: CDR1 LNHDA, CDR2 SQIVND (reference sequence). V gave up 6 bases and J gave up 3 bases, with 14 bases separating them. DNA of the CDR3: TGTGCCAGTAGGATATGGACGGACTCTAATGAAAAACTGTTTTTT. It is translated as CASRIWTDSNEKLFF.

The genes are TRBV5-8 and TRBJ1-1; D remains unclear. This CDR3 contains 13 residues. V was cut by 8 bases and J by 2 bases, with 13 bases left in between. Germline values: CDR1 SGHTS, CDR2 YDEGEE. The CDR3 sequence is CARHKDSNTEAFF. CDR3 nucleotides: TGTGCCAGACATAAAGATTCTAACACTGAAGCTTTCTTT.

The chain couples TRBV5-1 to TRBJ2-3; 7 bases align to TRBD2. The CDR3 contains 16 residues. Germline CDR1 reads SGHRS; CDR2 reads YFSETQ. The V gene end was trimmed by 3 bases and the J gene end by 1 base; junction bases not matched to a gene: 8. CDR3 residues: CASSSGAGMGTDTQYF. CDR3 in DNA: TGCGCCAGCAGCTCCGGAGCGGGAATGGGCACAGATACGCAGTATTTT.

V and J are TRBV4-2 and TRBJ2-3; 7 bases match TRBD2. Germline CDR1 is LGHNA and CDR2 is YNFKEQ. The CDR3 length is 16 residues. V lost 1 base to trimming and J lost 6 bases; unmatched junction nucleotides: 10. The DNA for the CDR3 is TGTGCCAGCAGCCAAGTAGGGGCGGGAGTTGGGGATACGCAGTATTTT. Residues: CASSQVGAGVGDTQYF.

Only a few counts were recorded for this clone. The chain uses TRBV28 and TRBJ1-3, with a tentative D call TRBD1 (6 bases). Trimming pared 5 bases from V and 5 bases from J, leaving 13 bases between. CDR3 length: 14 amino acids. CDR1 is MDHEN, CDR2 SYDVKM, per germline. The CDR3 loop reads CASSPVDSRNTIYF. DNA for the CDR3: TGTGCCAGCAGTCCAGTGGACAGTCGAAACACCATATATTTT. The whole variable domain, remainder taken from reference TRBV28 and TRBJ1-3, is DVKVTQSSRYLVKRTGEKVFLECVQDMDHENMFWYRQDPGLGLRLIYFSYDVKMKEKGDIPEGYSVSREKKERFSLILESASTNQTSMYLCASSPVDSRNTIYFGEGSWLTVV.

This chain connects TRBV6-6 to TRBJ1-2; 9 bases fit TRBD1. CDR3 length equals 13 residues. V lost 7 bases to trimming and J lost 6 bases; unmatched junction nucleotides: 6. The germline V gene has CDR1 MNHNY and CDR2 SVGAGI (reference sequence). CDR3 DNA sequence: TGTGCCAGCAAACCGGGACAGGGCGATGGCTACACCTTC. Translated: CASKPGQGDGYTF.

The chain uses TRBV6-1 and TRBJ2-7, with 7 nucleotides matching TRBD1. The germline V gene has CDR1 MNHNS and CDR2 SASEGT. This CDR3 is built from 14 residues. Germline trimming cut 3 bases from V and 4 bases from J; bases unmatched to any gene: 6. This CDR3 reads CASSETGTEYEQYF. Here the CDR3 DNA reads TGTGCCAGCAGTGAGACCGGGACAGAGTACGAGCAGTACTTC.

This clone was found once. The gene calls are TRBV5-6 and TRBJ2-1, with 8 positions matching TRBD1. Trimming removed 0 bases from V and 1 base from J; junction bases left unmatched: 3. This CDR3 region has 16 residues. Looked up from germline, CDR1 is SGHDT and CDR2 is YYEEEE. Here the CDR3 DNA reads TGTGCCAGCAGCTTGGCGGACAGGGTGTCCTACAATGAGCAGTTCTTC. Encoded protein: CASSLADRVSYNEQFF.

V and J are TRBV4-1 and TRBJ1-2; TRBD1 agrees at 7 bases. There are 18 residues in the CDR3. The V and J ends lost 2 bases and 4 bases, in that order; junction bases with no gene match: 16. Germline CDR1 reads MGHRA; CDR2 reads YSYEKL. Written as DNA, the CDR3 is TGCGCCAGCAGCCAAACGTCAATTTTGGGACAGATATCCTATGGCTACACCTTC. This codes for CASSQTSILGQISYGYTF.

J is TRBJ1-1 and V is TRBV4-1; 9 bases are shared with TRBD1. The ends lost 1 base at V and 6 bases at J; junction bases unmatched: 3. Germline-derived CDR1 and CDR2 are MGHRA and YSYEKL. The CDR3 loop spans 14 amino acids. Here the CDR3 reads CASSQVDRGSEAFF. The CDR3 nucleotides read TGCGCCAGCAGCCAAGTGGACAGGGGATCTGAAGCTTTCTTT.

The V call is TRBV5-1, the J call TRBJ2-7, with D possibly matching TRBD2 (5 bases). V lost 1 base and J lost 5, with 7 bases in between. Germline V gene lookup returns CDR1 SGHRS and CDR2 YFSETQ. The CDR3 totals 12 residues. CDR3 protein: CASSLSGNEQYF. The CDR3 region has the DNA TGCGCCAGCAGCTTGTCGGGGAACGAGCAGTACTTC.

The V and J genes are TRBV10-3 and TRBJ2-7; D is unclear. V lost 0 bases and J lost 3, with 21 bases in between. Germline CDR1 and CDR2: ENHRY and SYGVKD. CDR3 length equals 18 residues. The DNA for the CDR3 is TGTGCCATCAGTGAGTCTGTGTTCGCACAGTCCCTAAACTACGAGCAGTACTTC. As protein: CAISESVFAQSLNYEQYF.

The chain has TRBV6-1 and TRBJ1-5, with 7 bases identical to TRBD1. The CDR3 is 13 amino acids. Germline V gene lookup returns CDR1 MNHNS and CDR2 SASEGT. V shed 4 bases, J shed 6 bases, and the junction held 3 bases outside the gene matches. The CDR3 sequence is CASSGTGIQPQHF. CDR3 in DNA: TGTGCCAGCAGTGGGACAGGAATTCAGCCCCAGCATTTT.

As for this clone: A junction boundary mismatches the germline segment, possibly from a read error. The chain's CDR3 is CASSSGLAGKYNEQFF. CDR3 nucleotide sequence: TGTGCTAGCAGCTCAGGACTAGCGGGGAAATACAATGAGCAGTTCTTC. This rearrangement joins TRBV7-7 to TRBJ2-1, with 12 positions matching TRBD2. Per germline, CDR1 SSHAT and CDR2 FNYEAQ (reference sequence). The CDR3 consists of 16 residues.

V gene TRBV7-2 combines with J gene TRBJ2-5; no definite D call. The CDR3 covers 13 residues. Germline V gene data show CDR1 as SGHTA and CDR2 as FQGNSA. V was trimmed by 5 bases and J by 5 bases, leaving 12 bases between them. CDR3 protein: CASSPKSWETQYF. In DNA, the CDR3 is TGTGCCAGCAGCCCCAAAAGCTGGGAGACCCAGTACTTC.

This chain joins TRBV27 and TRBJ2-1, with 11 nucleotides matching TRBD2. Germline lookup yields CDR1 MNHEY and CDR2 SMNVEV (reference sequence). CDR3 length equals 16 residues. Germline trimming cut 2 bases from V and 4 bases from J; bases unmatched to any gene: 4. CDR3 protein: CASSLRLAGSYNEQFF. DNA of the CDR3: TGTGCCAGCAGTTTACGACTAGCGGGGAGTTACAATGAGCAGTTCTTC.

V gene TRBV20-1 combines with J gene TRBJ2-7; D call uncertain. V lost 3 bases to trimming and J lost 6 bases, with 6 bases between them. Per germline, CDR1 DFQATT and CDR2 SNEGSKA (reference sequence). The CDR3 runs to 10 residues. The CDR3 nucleotides read TGCAGTGCTAGCCTCCCCGAGCAGTACTTC. It is translated as CSASLPEQYF.

The J gene is TRBJ2-7, the V gene TRBV19, with 9 bases that match TRBD1. V was pared by 1 base and J by 7 bases, with 8 bases of the junction left unmatched. The CDR3 spans 15 residues. Germline CDR1 and CDR2: LNHDA and SQIVND (reference sequence). CDR3 residues: CASSIGTGQGFEQYF. CDR3 nucleotide sequence: TGTGCCAGTAGTATAGGGACTGGACAGGGGTTTGAGCAGTACTTC.

CDR3 sequence reads: CASSSTSGSDPSTDTQYF. The CDR3 nucleotides are TGTGCCAGCAGTTCGACTAGCGGGAGCGACCCTAGCACAGATACGCAGTATTTT. The J gene is TRBJ2-3, the V gene TRBV28; TRBD2 agrees at 12 bases. Germline-derived CDR1 and CDR2 are MDHEN and SYDVKM. The CDR3 has 18 residues. The trim removed 4 bases at V and 0 bases at J, leaving 8 bases unmatched. The full variable domain, its missing parts supplied by reference TRBV28 and TRBJ2-3, is DVKVTQSSRYLVKRTGEKVFLECVQDMDHENMFWYRQDPGLGLRLIYFSYDVKMKEKGDIPEGYSVSREKKERFSLILESASTNQTSMYLCASSSTSGSDPSTDTQYFGPGTRLTVL.

This rearrangement joins TRBV7-9 to TRBJ2-3, with 11 bases matching TRBD2. The germline V gene encodes CDR1 SEHNR and CDR2 FQNEAQ (reference sequence). The J segment lost 5 bases and the V segment lost 4 bases, leaving 8 bases of the junction unmatched. This CDR3 is built from 16 residues. The CDR3 reads CASSYRSGGAEDTQYF. CDR3 bases: TGTGCCAGCAGCTACCGTAGCGGGGGGGCCGAAGATACGCAGTATTTT.

The chain couples TRBV11-3 to TRBJ2-3; perhaps TRBD1 as D (5 bases). V gave up 1 base and J gave up 7 bases, with 18 bases separating them. Looked up from germline, CDR1 is SGHNT and CDR2 is YENEEA. The CDR3 sequence is 16 residues long. The CDR3 spells CASSLGVRGTRNTQYF. The CDR3 DNA follows: TGTGCCAGCAGCTTAGGGGTTAGGGGAACCCGAAATACGCAGTATTTT.